This T cell receptor beta chain originates from a study of CD8+CD57+ T cells in acquired aplastic anemia. Across the study: Sorted CD4+ and CD8+ cells gave a mean 3.2 ug DNA, range roughly 0.2 to 27.4 ug.

As concerns this clonotype: The junction departs from germline at one end; a sequencing error may be responsible.

The CDR3 extends over 8 amino acids. Germline V CDR1 and CDR2: SQVTM, ANQGSEA. Patients selected for sequencing had displayed CD8+CD57+ cell expansion by flow cytometry. Patients uniformly had severe acquired aplastic anemia. Blood came from patients not yet given any therapy. The use of genomic DNA as template underpinned the TCR beta VDJ and CDR3 profiling. One entry per CDR3 protein, called by TCRdb with MiXCR from the reads. The sample carries 400,000 to 600,000 distinct CDR3 sequences, roughly 34% recorded once. The chain links TRBV29-1 to TRBJ1-1; no firm D call. Sequenced input: sorted CD4+, CD8+, or CD8+CD57+ T cells (not recorded which) from PBMCs. This TCR derives from a human donor with aplastic anemia. This CDR3 is CSAPEACF. The CDR3 DNA is TGCAGCGCCCCTGAAGCTTGCTTT. Full variable domain (remainder filled in from reference TRBV29-1 and TRBJ1-1): SAVISQKPSRDICQRGTSLTIQCQVDSQVTMMFWYRQQPGQSLTLIATANQGSEATYESGFVIDKFPISRPNLTFSTLTVSNMSPEDSSIYLCSAPEACFGQGTRLTVV.